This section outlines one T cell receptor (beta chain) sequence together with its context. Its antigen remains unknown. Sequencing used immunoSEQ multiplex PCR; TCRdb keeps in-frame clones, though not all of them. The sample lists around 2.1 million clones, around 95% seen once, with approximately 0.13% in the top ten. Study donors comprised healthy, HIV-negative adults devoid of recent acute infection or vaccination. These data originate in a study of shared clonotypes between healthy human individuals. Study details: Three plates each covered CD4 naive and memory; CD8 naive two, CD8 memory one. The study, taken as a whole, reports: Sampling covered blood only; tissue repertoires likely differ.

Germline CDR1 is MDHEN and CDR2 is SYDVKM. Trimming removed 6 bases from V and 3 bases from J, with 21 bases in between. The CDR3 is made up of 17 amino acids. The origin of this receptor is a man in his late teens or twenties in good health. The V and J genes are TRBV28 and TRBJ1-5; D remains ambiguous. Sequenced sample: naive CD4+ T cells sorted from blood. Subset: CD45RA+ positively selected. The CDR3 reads CASSDRDGLRNNQPQHF. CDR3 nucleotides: TGTGCCAGCAGCGACCGAGACGGATTAAGGAACAATCAGCCCCAGCATTTT.